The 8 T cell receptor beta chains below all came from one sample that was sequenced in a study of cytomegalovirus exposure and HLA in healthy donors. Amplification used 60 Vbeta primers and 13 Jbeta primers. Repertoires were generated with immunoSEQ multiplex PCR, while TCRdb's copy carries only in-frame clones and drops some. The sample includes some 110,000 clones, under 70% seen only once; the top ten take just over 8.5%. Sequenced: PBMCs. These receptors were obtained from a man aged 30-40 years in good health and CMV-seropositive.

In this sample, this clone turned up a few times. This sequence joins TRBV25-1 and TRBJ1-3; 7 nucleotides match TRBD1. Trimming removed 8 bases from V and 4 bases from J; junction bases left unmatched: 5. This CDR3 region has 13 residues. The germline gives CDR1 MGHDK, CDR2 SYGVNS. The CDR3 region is CASGQDFGNTIYF. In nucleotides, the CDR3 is TGTGCCAGCGGACAGGATTTCGGAAACACCATATATTTT.

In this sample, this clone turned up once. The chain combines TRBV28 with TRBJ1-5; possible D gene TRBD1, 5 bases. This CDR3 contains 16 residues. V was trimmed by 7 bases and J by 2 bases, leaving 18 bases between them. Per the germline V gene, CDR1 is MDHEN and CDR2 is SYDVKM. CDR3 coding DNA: TGTGCCAGCACCAGTCGGGGGGTGGGGGGCAATCAGCCCCAGCATTTT. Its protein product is CASTSRGVGGNQPQHF.

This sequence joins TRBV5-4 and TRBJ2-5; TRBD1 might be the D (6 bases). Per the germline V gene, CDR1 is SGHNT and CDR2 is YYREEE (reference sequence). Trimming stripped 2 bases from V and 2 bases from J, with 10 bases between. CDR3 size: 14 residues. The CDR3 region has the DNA TGTGCCAGCAGCTTCGCAGGACAGCAAGAGACCCAGTACTTC. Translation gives CASSFAGQQETQYF.

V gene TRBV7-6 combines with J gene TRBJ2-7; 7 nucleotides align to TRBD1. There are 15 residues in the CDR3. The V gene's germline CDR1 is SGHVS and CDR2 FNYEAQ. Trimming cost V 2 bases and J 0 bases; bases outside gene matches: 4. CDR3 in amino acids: CASSLRTGDSYEQYV. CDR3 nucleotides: TGTGCCAGCAGCTTACGTACAGGGGACTCCTACGAGCAGTACGTC.

Here the CDR3 DNA reads TGTGCCAGCAGCAAAGGGGGCGGTAGACAGGGGCCAGGGGTGACAGATACGCAGTATTTT. It is translated as CASSKGGGRQGPGVTDTQYF. This chain links TRBV21-1 with TRBJ2-3; the D call of TRBD1 is as the table states it, not checked on the DNA. TRBV21-1 has pseudogene status. CDR3 size: 20 residues.

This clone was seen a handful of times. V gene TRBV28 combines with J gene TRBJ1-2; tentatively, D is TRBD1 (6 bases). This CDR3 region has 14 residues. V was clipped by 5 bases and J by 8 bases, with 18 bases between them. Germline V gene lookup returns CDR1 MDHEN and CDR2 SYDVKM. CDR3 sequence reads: CASSDRDTRKGYTF. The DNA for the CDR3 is TGTGCCAGCAGTGATCGGGACACCCGGAAGGGCTACACCTTC.

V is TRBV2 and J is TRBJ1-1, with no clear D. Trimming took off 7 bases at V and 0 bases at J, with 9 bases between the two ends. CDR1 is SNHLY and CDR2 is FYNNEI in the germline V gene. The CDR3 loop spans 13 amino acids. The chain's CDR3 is CASTLYMNTEAFF. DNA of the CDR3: TGTGCCAGCACCCTTTACATGAACACTGAAGCTTTCTTT.

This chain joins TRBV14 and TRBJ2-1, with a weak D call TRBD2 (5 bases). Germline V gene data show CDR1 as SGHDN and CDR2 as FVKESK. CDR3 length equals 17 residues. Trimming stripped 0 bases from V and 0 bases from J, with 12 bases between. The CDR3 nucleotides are TGTGCCAGCAGCCAAGATCCACTAGTATCCTCCTACAATGAGCAGTTCTTC. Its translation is CASSQDPLVSSYNEQFF.